These 30 T cell receptor beta chains came from one sample sequenced in a study of read filtering for tumor transcriptome and immune sequencing (dated by TCRdb to 2018 to 2021). The listed sequencing device is Illumina HiSeq 4000. Starting from approximately 0.4 ug RNA, TCR libraries were constructed with the Immunoverse kit using molecular barcoded adaptors that cover the alpha/delta and beta/gamma chains. TCRdb reworked the public reads: Q25 trimming with fastp, MiXCR clone assembly, productive beta chains retained. Each CDR3 protein gets just one entry, which takes the most common genes and DNA from the rows behind it. The sample records about 130,000 distinct CDR3 sequences, over 10% of which are singletons. Clones ranked in the top ten supply 9.5% to 11% of the sample. Material: a population of CD138-negative cells sorted from bone marrow. Sample cell subset or site, as interpreted from the label and publication: bone marrow mononuclear cells depleted of CD138+ plasma/myeloma cells by negative magnetic selection. These TCRs come from a donor aged 40 or older with multiple myeloma.

Regarding this clonotype: A clone one base away is much larger, so this may be a read error. The genes are TRBV29-1 and TRBJ1-1; D remains ambiguous. V lost 7 bases, J lost 8 bases, and 11 bases lay in between. Germline V gene sequence: CDR1 SQVTM, CDR2 ANQGSEA. The CDR3 runs to 10 residues. The chain's CDR3 is CSAGAMEAFF. Written as DNA, the CDR3 is TGCAGCGCTGGTGCTATGGAAGCTTTCTTT.

This clonotype was counted at least ten times. V is TRBV14 and J is TRBJ2-1; 14 bases match TRBD2. The V segment lost 2 bases and the J segment 7 bases; nucleotides outside the gene matches: 4. This CDR3 region has 16 residues. CDR1 SGHDN and CDR2 FVKESK come from the germline V gene. The CDR3 here is CASSQWGLAGANEQFF. CDR3 sequence (DNA): TGTGCCAGCAGCCAATGGGGACTAGCGGGAGCTAATGAGCAGTTCTTC.

There are many counts of this clonotype. The V gene is TRBV12-3 or TRBV12-4, the J gene TRBJ2-2, with 7 bases aligning to TRBD1. The CDR3 length is 15 residues. Trimming took 5 bases from V and 0 from J; bases not matched to a gene: 3. The CDR3 DNA reads TGTGCCAGCAGTAACAGGGGCGCGAACACCGGGGAGCTGTTTTTT. It encodes CASSNRGANTGELFF.

This clonotype has a count of ten or more. Here the CDR3 DNA reads TGCAGCGTTGAAGAGGGACAGGGTGGAGAGACCCAGTACTTC. Residues: CSVEEGQGGETQYF. The chain carries TRBV29-1 and TRBJ2-5, with 9 bases identical to TRBD1. After removal of 0 bases from V and 4 bases from J, the junction contained 3 bases not matched to a gene. The CDR3 loop spans 14 amino acids. The germline CDR1 and CDR2 sequences are SQVTM and ANQGSEA.

This clonotype has at least ten counts. One end of the junction fails to match germline, which may point to a read error. The chain has TRBV7-7 and TRBJ2-1; 8 bases align to TRBD1. The CDR3 runs to 16 residues. Germline CDR1 and CDR2: SSHAT and FNYEAQ (reference sequence). CDR3 sequence reads: CASSPFPGTGHNEQFF. The CDR3 coding sequence is TGTGCTAGCAGCCCTTTTCCCGGGACAGGCCACAATGAGCAGTTCTTC. The full variable domain, rest sourced from reference TRBV7-7 and TRBJ2-1, is GAGVSQSPRYKVTKRGQDVTLRCDPISSHATLYWYQQALGQGPEFLTYFNYEAQPDKSGLPSDRFSAERPEGSISTLTIQRTEQRDSAMYRCASSPFPGTGHNEQFFGPGTRLTVL.

This clonotype was detected ten times or more. The chain recombines TRBV7-9 with TRBJ2-2; D assignment may be TRBD1 or TRBD2 (5 bases each). Looked up from germline, CDR1 is SEHNR and CDR2 is FQNEAQ (reference sequence). V was clipped by 6 bases and J by 3 bases, with 11 bases between them. The CDR3 is made up of 14 amino acids. CDR3 bases: TGTGCCAGCAGTTGGCAGGGAGACACCGGGGAGCTGTTTTTT. Its protein is CASSWQGDTGELFF.

This clonotype was seen only a few times. The chain couples TRBV15 to TRBJ2-3; 12 positions match TRBD2. V shed 8 bases and J 6 bases; nucleotides not matched to a gene: 9. This CDR3 is 15 amino acids long. Germline assignment: CDR1 LNHNV and CDR2 YYDKDF (reference sequence). CDR3 region: CATDRLAGAGDTQYF. CDR3 DNA: TGTGCCACCGATCGACTAGCGGGGGCCGGGGATACGCAGTATTTT. The complete variable domain, with remaining parts taken from reference TRBV15 and TRBJ2-3, reads DAMVIQNPRYQVTQFGKPVTLSCSQTLNHNVMYWYQQKSSQAPKLLFHYYDKDFNNEADTPDNFQSRRPNTSFCFLDIRSPGLGDTAMYLCATDRLAGAGDTQYFGPGTRLTVL.

This clonotype was picked up many times. The chain combines TRBV7-9 with TRBJ2-5; 9 positions agree with TRBD2. V lost 5 bases, J lost 5 bases, and 9 bases stayed unmatched. Germline V gene data show CDR1 as SEHNR and CDR2 as FQNEAQ (reference sequence). The CDR3 has 15 amino acids. The CDR3 region is CASSEPGTSRETQYF. The CDR3 DNA is TGTGCCAGCAGCGAGCCCGGGACTAGCAGGGAGACCCAGTACTTC. Full variable domain (outside the CDR3, taken from reference TRBV7-9 and TRBJ2-5): DTGVSQNPRHKITKRGQNVTFRCDPISEHNRLYWYRQTLGQGPEFLTYFQNEAQLEKSRLLSDRFSAERPKGSFSTLEIQRTEQGDSAMYLCASSEPGTSRETQYFGPGTRLLVL.

This clonotype was counted a few times. V and J are TRBV12-3 or TRBV12-4 and TRBJ2-5, with 7 bases lining up with TRBD1. The J segment lost 1 base and the V segment lost 9 bases, leaving 5 bases of the junction unmatched. This CDR3 is 13 amino acids long. CDR3 sequence reads: CASGDRVQETQYF. In DNA, the CDR3 is TGTGCCAGTGGCGACAGGGTCCAAGAGACCCAGTACTTC.

In regard to this clonotype: The junction departs from germline at one end; a sequencing error may be responsible. The chain recombines TRBV7-2 with TRBJ2-1, with TRBD1 matching over 9 bases. The CDR3 is made up of 19 amino acids. CDR1 is SGHTA and CDR2 is FQGNSA in the germline V gene. Here the CDR3 DNA reads TGTGCCAGCAGCTTAAAGACAGGGGGGACTATAGGGACTATCGGGAGCCGGTCCTTC. This codes for CASSLKTGGTIGTIGSRSF.

Comments on this clonotype: A much larger clonotype is one base distant, so this may be a read error. This chain connects TRBV5-1 to TRBJ2-5; D is undetermined. The germline V gene has CDR1 SGHRS and CDR2 YFSETQ. This CDR3 spans 14 amino acids. Trimming shortened V by 0 bases and J by 5 bases, and 11 bases separated the two germline ends. In DNA form, the CDR3 reads TGCGCCAGCAGCTTGGGGATAGGGCTTGAGACCCAGTACTTC. Translated: CASSLGIGLETQYF.

The V call is TRBV30, the J call TRBJ2-7, with TRBD2 matching 7 bases. The germline V gene has CDR1 GTSNPN and CDR2 SVGIG (reference sequence). This CDR3 has 14 amino acids. The V segment lost 3 bases and the J segment 3 bases; nucleotides outside the gene matches: 8. The CDR3 is CAWRGTSASYEQYF. CDR3 in DNA: TGTGCCTGGAGAGGCACTAGCGCGAGCTACGAGCAGTACTTC.

Concerning this clonotype: This may come from a read error, since a much larger clone is one base off. The J gene is TRBJ2-7, the V gene TRBV5-1; D is perhaps TRBD2 (7 bases). The CDR3 spans 15 residues. The germline gives CDR1 SGHRS, CDR2 YFSETQ. The CDR3 DNA sequence: TGCGCCAGCAGCCAGGAGGGGGGAGACCCGCGGGAGCTGTACTTC. The encoded protein is CASSQEGGDPRELYF.

This clonotype appeared many times. The chain links TRBV7-2 to TRBJ2-5; 7 bases match TRBD2. CDR1 is SGHTA and CDR2 is FQGNSA in the germline V gene. Trimming took 1 base from V and 2 from J; bases not matched to a gene: 4. The CDR3 totals 15 residues. CDR3 coding DNA: TGTGCCAGCAGCTTAGGGCTAGCGGTTCAAGAGACCCAGTACTTC. Protein product: CASSLGLAVQETQYF.

This clonotype was observed at least ten times. This sequence joins TRBV10-3 and TRBJ2-7, with D perhaps being TRBD1 or TRBD2 (5 bases each). Germline-derived CDR1 and CDR2 are ENHRY and SYGVKD. The CDR3 is made up of 14 amino acids. V was shortened by 10 bases and J by 2 bases, with 18 bases between the two germline ends. The CDR3 spells CATLGTDGAYEQYF. The CDR3 nucleotides read TGTGCCACACTGGGGACGGACGGGGCCTACGAGCAGTACTTC.

There are many counts of this clonotype. The V gene is TRBV29-1, the J gene TRBJ1-5; D might be TRBD1 (5 bases). The CDR3 consists of 14 residues. The V gene's germline CDR1 is SQVTM and CDR2 ANQGSEA. V was trimmed by 7 bases and J by 0 bases, leaving 13 bases between them. CDR3 amino acids: CSAGDSYSNQPQHF. CDR3 sequence (DNA): TGCAGCGCAGGAGACAGTTATAGCAATCAGCCCCAGCATTTT.

This clonotype showed up many times. The chain recombines TRBV30 with TRBJ2-3; D may be TRBD2 (5 bases). The CDR3 loop spans 14 amino acids. Germline V gene sequence: CDR1 GTSNPN, CDR2 SVGIG (reference sequence). V was cut by 1 base and J by 4 bases, with 12 bases left in between. CDR3 DNA sequence: TGTGCCTGGAGTGCCGGGAACAAGCCAGATACGCAGTATTTT. This translates into CAWSAGNKPDTQYF.

Many counts were recorded for this clonotype. The chain carries TRBV9 and TRBJ1-5; the D is unclear. V was pared by 3 bases and J by 4 bases, with 8 bases between. The CDR3 has 13 amino acids. The germline V gene has CDR1 SGDLS and CDR2 YYNGEE. The CDR3 DNA follows: TGTGCCAGCAGCGGTGGTGGAAATCAGCCCCAGCATTTT. It encodes CASSGGGNQPQHF.

This clonotype was seen many times. The chain links TRBV12-3 or TRBV12-4 to TRBJ1-4; D possibly corresponds to TRBD1 (5 bases). Trimming left V 6 bases short and J 6 bases short, with 14 bases between. CDR3 length equals 14 residues. The CDR3 DNA reads TGTGCCAGCAGCTTTGGGGGGATCTATGAAAAACTGTTTTTT. Its protein product is CASSFGGIYEKLFF.

There are many counts of this clonotype. The CDR3 region is CASTQVEDGYTF. For the CDR3, the DNA is TGTGCCAGCACCCAGGTAGAAGATGGCTACACCTTC. The rearrangement joins TRBV7-9 to TRBJ1-2; D gene unclear. Germline loops: CDR1 SEHNR, CDR2 FQNEAQ (reference sequence). The CDR3 runs 12 residues. Trimming cost V 7 bases and J 6 bases, with 12 bases left between them.

This clonotype was found many times. The V call is TRBV29-1, the J call TRBJ1-5; D ambiguous. CDR3 length: 13 residues. Trimming removed 4 bases from V and 6 bases from J, with 13 bases in between. Per the germline V gene, CDR1 is SQVTM and CDR2 is ANQGSEA. CDR3 region: CSVVPSEGQPQHF. The CDR3 DNA is TGCAGCGTTGTCCCCTCAGAGGGTCAGCCCCAGCATTTT.

This clonotype has ten or more counts. V gene TRBV12-3 or TRBV12-4 combines with J gene TRBJ2-1; D is unresolved. Trimming stripped 3 bases from V and 8 bases from J, with 14 bases between. This CDR3 region has 14 residues. The CDR3 region is CASSLAGTWDEQFF. Here the CDR3 DNA reads TGTGCCAGCAGTTTGGCTGGCACCTGGGATGAGCAGTTCTTC.

This clonotype was observed at least ten times. This chain links TRBV12-3 or TRBV12-4 with TRBJ2-2; D is possibly TRBD1 (7 bases). V was clipped by 8 bases and J by 5 bases, with 15 bases between them. This CDR3 has 14 residues. The CDR3 DNA reads TGTGCCAGCTACCCCAGGGGGGAAACCGGGGAGCTGTTTTTT. This sequence encodes CASYPRGETGELFF.

There are many counts of this clonotype. V and J are TRBV20-1 and TRBJ2-1; 10 nucleotides match TRBD2. Germline lookup yields CDR1 DFQATT and CDR2 SNEGSKA (reference sequence). The V gene end was trimmed by 2 bases and the J gene end by 9 bases; junction bases not matched to a gene: 10. The CDR3 contains 15 residues. CDR3 coding DNA: TGCAGTGCTAGAAACCCCCTAGCGGGAGAGGGTGAGCAGTTCTTC. Amino acids: CSARNPLAGEGEQFF.

At least ten counts were recorded for this clonotype. The V call is TRBV11-2, the J call TRBJ2-3, with 10 nucleotides matching TRBD2. J was trimmed by 6 bases and V by 5 bases; bases with no gene match: 11. Germline values: CDR1 SGHAT, CDR2 FQNNGV. The CDR3 has 16 residues. For the CDR3, the DNA is TGTGCCAGCAGCCACCTTGGGACTAGCGAAGCGGATACGCAGTATTTT. It encodes CASSHLGTSEADTQYF.

The table lists this clonotype with many counts. CDR3 sequence reads: CSAVTGTSSYNEQFF. CDR3 DNA: TGCAGTGCTGTAACCGGGACTAGCAGCTACAATGAGCAGTTCTTC. The chain uses TRBV20-1 and TRBJ2-1, with 9 bases that match TRBD2. J was trimmed by 3 bases and V by 5 bases; bases with no gene match: 8. CDR1 DFQATT and CDR2 SNEGSKA come from the germline V gene (reference sequence). The CDR3 consists of 15 residues.

This clonotype has a count of ten or more. This chain connects TRBV20-1 to TRBJ1-5; D call uncertain. CDR3 length: 16 residues. In germline, CDR1 is DFQATT, CDR2 SNEGSKA (reference sequence). V was cut by 0 bases and J by 6 bases, with 18 bases left in between. The CDR3 nucleotides read TGCAGTGCTAGAGACCCAACGGGAGTCGGGTTTCAGCCCCAGCATTTT. The encoded protein is CSARDPTGVGFQPQHF.

The table lists this clonotype with a few counts. This sequence joins TRBV7-9 and TRBJ1-4; 9 bases agree with TRBD1. This CDR3 spans 17 amino acids. CDR1 is SEHNR and CDR2 is FQNEAQ in the germline V gene (reference sequence). Trimming removed 11 bases from V and 7 bases from J; junction bases left unmatched: 20. The CDR3 loop reads CAPGSRDREPLSEKLFF. CDR3 bases: TGTGCCCCTGGTTCCCGGGACAGGGAACCCTTAAGTGAAAAACTGTTTTTT.

A word on this clonotype: A much larger clone lies one base from this, so it may be a read error. This sequence joins TRBV5-6 and TRBJ1-1; D remains ambiguous. Germline V gene sequence: CDR1 SGHDT, CDR2 YYEEEE. This CDR3 is 13 amino acids long. CDR3 residues: CASSAYEGTEASF. For the CDR3, the DNA is TGTGCCAGCAGCGCATATGAGGGTACTGAAGCTTCCTTT.

This clonotype appeared many times. The chain joins TRBV6-5 to TRBJ2-3, with unresolved D. This CDR3 is 14 amino acids long. V was shortened by 3 bases and J by 0 bases, with 7 bases between the two germline ends. Germline V gene data show CDR1 as MNHEY and CDR2 as SVGAGI. Here the CDR3 DNA reads TGTGCCAGCAGTTATCGGGTTAGCACAGATACGCAGTATTTT. Amino acids: CASSYRVSTDTQYF.